This T cell receptor (beta chain) stems from a study of PD-1 blockade in mismatch repair-deficient tumors. Study overall: Patients had approximately 12 mismatch repair-deficient cancer types, all previously treated and progressing. Notes on the study in general: After pembrolizumab, tumor-resident clones rose rapidly, then generally contracted before radiologic responses.

A note on this clone: Its specificity is unknown.

Germline assignment: CDR1 SEHNR and CDR2 FQNEAQ (reference sequence). The length of the CDR3 is 14 residues. V dropped 6 bases and J dropped 5 bases, with 16 bases sitting between them. PCR or immunohistochemistry showed mismatch repair deficiency in every enrolled patient. TCRs were sequenced from a few patients responding to pembrolizumab. Only in-frame clones appear in the TCRdb table, and some are missing; sequencing was by immunoSEQ multiplex PCR. Of fewer than 100,000 clones in the sample, 81% were seen once. The receptor's source is an adult with mismatch repair-deficient cancer. The input for sequencing was peripheral blood, taken 12 weeks after starting pembrolizumab. V gene TRBV7-9 combines with J gene TRBJ2-5, with D uncertain. This CDR3 reads CASSGHGRSETQYF. Here the CDR3 DNA reads TGTGCCAGCAGTGGGCACGGCCGGTCGGAGACCCAGTACTTC.